This TCR beta chain was retrieved from a study of blood T cell repertoires in COVID-19. Recruits, aged roughly 18 to 89 years, lived in 24 US areas. Method: immunoSEQ multiplex PCR; TCRdb's copy keeps in-frame clones and lacks some. This sample has hundreds of thousands of clones, with less than 90% found just once. Per the germline V gene, CDR1 is SGHRS and CDR2 is YFSETQ. The CDR3 runs to 14 residues. With 0 bases removed from V and 5 bases from J, the gap between germline ends came to 11 bases. Specimen: PBMCs or T cells enriched from blood (not recorded which). This chain uses TRBV5-1 with TRBJ1-2, with TRBD1 as a possible D gene (6 bases). The clonotype originates from a woman between 35 and 50 years old who had recovered from COVID-19. Here the CDR3 reads CASSLDRVTYGYTF. The CDR3 DNA sequence: TGCGCCAGCAGCTTGGACAGGGTGACATATGGCTACACCTTC.